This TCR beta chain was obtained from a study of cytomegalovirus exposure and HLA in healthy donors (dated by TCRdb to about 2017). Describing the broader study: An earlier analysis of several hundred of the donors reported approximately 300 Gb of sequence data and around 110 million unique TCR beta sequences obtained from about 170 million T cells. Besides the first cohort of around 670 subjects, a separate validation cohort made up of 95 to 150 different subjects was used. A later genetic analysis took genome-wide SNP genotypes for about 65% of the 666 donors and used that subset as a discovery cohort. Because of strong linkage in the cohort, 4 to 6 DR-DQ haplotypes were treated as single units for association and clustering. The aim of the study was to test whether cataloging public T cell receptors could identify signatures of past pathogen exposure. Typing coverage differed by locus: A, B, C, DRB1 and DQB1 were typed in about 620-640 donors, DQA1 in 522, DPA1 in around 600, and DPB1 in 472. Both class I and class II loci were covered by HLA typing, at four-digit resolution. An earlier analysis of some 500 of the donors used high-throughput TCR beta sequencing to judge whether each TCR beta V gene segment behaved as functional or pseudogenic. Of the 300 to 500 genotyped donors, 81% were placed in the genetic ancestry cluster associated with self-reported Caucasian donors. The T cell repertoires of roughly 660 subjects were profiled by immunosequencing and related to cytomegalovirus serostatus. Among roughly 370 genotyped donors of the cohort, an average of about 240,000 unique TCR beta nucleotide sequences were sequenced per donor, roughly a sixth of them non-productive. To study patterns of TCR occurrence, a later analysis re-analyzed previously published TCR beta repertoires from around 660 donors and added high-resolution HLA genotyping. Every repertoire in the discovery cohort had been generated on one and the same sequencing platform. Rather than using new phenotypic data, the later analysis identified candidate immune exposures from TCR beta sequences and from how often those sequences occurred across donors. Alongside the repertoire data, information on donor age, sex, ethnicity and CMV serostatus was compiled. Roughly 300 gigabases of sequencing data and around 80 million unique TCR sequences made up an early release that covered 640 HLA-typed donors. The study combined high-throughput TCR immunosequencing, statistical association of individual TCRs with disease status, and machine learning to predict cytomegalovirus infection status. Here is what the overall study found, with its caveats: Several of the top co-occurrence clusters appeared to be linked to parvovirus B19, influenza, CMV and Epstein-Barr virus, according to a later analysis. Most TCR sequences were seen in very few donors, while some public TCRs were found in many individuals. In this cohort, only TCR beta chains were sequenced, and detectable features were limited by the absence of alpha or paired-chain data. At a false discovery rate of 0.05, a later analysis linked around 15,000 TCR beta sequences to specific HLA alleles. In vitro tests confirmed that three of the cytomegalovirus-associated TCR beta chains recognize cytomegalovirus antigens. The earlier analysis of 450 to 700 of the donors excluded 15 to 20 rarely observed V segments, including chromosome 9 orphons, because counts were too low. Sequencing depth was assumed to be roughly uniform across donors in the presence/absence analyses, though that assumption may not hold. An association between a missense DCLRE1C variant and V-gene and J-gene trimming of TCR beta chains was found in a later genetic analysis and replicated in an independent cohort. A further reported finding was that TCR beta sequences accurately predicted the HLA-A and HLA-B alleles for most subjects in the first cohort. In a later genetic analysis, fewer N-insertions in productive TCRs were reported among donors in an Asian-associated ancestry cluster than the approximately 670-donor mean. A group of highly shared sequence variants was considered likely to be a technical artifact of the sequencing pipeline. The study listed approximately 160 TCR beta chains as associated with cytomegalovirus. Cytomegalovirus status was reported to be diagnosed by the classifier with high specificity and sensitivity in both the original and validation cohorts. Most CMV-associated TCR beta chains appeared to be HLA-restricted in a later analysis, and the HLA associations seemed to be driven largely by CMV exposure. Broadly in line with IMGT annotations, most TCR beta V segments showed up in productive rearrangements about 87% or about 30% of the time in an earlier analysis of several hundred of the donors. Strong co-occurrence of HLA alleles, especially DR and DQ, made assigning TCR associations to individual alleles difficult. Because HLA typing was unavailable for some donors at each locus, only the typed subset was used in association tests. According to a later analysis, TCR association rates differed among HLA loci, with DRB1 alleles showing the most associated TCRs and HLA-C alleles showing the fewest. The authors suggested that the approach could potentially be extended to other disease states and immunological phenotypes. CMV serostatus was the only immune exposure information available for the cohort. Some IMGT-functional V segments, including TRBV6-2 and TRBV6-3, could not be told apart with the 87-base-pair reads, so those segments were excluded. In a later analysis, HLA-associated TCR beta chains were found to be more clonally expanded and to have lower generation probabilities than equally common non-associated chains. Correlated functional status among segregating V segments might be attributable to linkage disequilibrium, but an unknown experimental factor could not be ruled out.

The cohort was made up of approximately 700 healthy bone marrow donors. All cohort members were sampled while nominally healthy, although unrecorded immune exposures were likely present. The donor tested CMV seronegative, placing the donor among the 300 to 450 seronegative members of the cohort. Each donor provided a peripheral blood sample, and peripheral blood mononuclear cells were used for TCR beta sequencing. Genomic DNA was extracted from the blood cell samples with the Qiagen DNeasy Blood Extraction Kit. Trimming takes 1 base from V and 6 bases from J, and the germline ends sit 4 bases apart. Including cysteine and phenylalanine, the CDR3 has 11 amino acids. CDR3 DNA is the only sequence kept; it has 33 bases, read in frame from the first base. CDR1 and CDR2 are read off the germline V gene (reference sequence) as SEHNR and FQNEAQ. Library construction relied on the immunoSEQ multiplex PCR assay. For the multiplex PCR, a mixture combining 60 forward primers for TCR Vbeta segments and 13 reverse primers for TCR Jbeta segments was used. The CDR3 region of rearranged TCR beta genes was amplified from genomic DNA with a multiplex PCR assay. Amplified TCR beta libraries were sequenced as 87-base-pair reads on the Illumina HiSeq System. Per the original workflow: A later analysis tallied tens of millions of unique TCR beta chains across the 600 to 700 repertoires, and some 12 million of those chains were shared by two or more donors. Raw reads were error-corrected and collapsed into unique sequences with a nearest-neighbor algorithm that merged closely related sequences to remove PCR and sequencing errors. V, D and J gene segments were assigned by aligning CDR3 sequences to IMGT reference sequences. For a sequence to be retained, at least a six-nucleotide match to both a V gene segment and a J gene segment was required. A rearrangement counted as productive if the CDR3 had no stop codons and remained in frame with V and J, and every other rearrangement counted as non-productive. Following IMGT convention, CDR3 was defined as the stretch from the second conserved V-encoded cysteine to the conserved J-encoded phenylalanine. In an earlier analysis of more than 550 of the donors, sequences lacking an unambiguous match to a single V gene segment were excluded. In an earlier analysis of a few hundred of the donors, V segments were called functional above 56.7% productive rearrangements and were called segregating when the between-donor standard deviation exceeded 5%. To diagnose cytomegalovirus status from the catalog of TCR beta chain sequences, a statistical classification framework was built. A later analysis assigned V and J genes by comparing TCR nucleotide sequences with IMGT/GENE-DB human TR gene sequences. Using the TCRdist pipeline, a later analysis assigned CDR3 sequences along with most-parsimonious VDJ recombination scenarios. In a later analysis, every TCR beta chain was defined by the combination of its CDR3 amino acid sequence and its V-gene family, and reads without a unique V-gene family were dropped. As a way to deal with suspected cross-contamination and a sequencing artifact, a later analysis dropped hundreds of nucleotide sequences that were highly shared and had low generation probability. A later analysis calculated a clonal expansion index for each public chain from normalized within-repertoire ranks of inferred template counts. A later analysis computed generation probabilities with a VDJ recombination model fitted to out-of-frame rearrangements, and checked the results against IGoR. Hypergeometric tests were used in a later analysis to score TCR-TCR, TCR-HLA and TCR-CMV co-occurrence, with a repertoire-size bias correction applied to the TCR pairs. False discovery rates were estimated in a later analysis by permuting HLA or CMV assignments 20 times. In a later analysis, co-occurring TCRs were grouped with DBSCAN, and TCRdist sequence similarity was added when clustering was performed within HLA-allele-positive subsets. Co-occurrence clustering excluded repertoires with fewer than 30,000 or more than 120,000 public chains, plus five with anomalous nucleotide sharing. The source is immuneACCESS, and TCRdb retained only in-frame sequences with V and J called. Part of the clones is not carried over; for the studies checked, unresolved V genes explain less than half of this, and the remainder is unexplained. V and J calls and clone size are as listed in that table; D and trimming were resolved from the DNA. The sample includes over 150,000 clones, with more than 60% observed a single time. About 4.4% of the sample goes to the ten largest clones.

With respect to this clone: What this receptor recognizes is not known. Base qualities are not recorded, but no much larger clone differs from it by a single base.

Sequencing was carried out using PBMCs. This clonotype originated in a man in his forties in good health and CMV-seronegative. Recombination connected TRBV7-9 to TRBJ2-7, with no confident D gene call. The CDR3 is CASSLGPEQYF. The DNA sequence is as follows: TGTGCCAGCAGCTTAGGGCCCGAGCAGTACTTC.